Listed below are T cell receptor beta chains from one sample, sequenced in a study of T cell responses to AZD1222 COVID-19 vaccine. TCRdb keeps only in-frame clones here, not all; method: immunoSEQ multiplex PCR. The sample has 180,000 or so clones, around nine tenths seen once. This material consisted of peripheral blood, taken on day 0 of AZD1222 vaccination. The origin of the receptors is an adult in good health. CDR3s leave out the opening cysteine and the closing phenylalanine or tryptophan. D genes are given only for firm matches.

v_call | d_call | cdr3_aa
TRBV7-9 | NA | ASSLAVGSRGEKLF
TRBV9 | NA | ASSISGNYEQY
TRBV3-1/TRBV3-2 | NA | ASSSQGMGLNTEAF
TRBV3-1/TRBV3-2 | TRBD2 | ASSQGPDSGRSYNEQF
TRBV7-8 | NA | ASSLVGRKQPQH
TRBV2 | TRBD1 | ASLRTGGARTEAF
TRBV11-2 | TRBD1 | ASSLDVRGGYT
TRBV30 | NA | ASSTDTQY
TRBV25-1 | NA | ASSDFRGAAF
TRBV28 | NA | ASSQPGGLTEAF
TRBV2 | NA | ASRENTIY
TRBV13 | TRBD1 | ASVQGARGEQY
TRBV10-2 | TRBD2 | ASSRTSGPFTDTQY
TRBV30 | NA | AWSVRRGPGNEQF
TRBV25-1 | NA | ASSESTGIVNEQY
TRBV6-5 | TRBD1 | ATTRDRDVYEQY
TRBV27 | NA | ASSLSVGYRQFSGANVLT
TRBV7-9 | TRBD1 | ASSSTGGRSTDTQY
TRBV2 | NA | ASRSGVYEQY
TRBV13 | NA | ASSLAEGFNEKLF
TRBV2 | NA | ASSPGDLGSPLH
TRBV24-1 | NA | ATSEANQPQH
TRBV2 | NA | ASKSNYGYT
TRBV10-1 | NA | ASSDQGGYNEQF
TRBV5-6 | NA | ASSLFSNYEQY
TRBV7-4 | TRBD1 | ASSLDRVGTNEKLF
TRBV5-8 | NA | ASSLMKNTIY
TRBV19 | TRBD1 | ASSLGQHQETQY
TRBV3-1/TRBV3-2 | TRBD2 | ASSQDVGGRDEQY
TRBV6-4 | NA | ASSESGTAGNTIY
TRBV5-1 | NA | ASSLEGDLRGYGYT
TRBV27 | NA | ASSLGDTRYEQY
TRBV3-1/TRBV3-2 | TRBD1 | ASSQGTGTGELF
TRBV9 | TRBD1 | ASSVGDSNNQPQH
TRBV5-1 | NA | ASSLQRSRGEQF
TRBV7-9 | NA | ASSPGGTARNTIY
TRBV30 | NA | AWSTASTDTQY
TRBV6-2/TRBV6-3 | TRBD1 | ASSPRTGFYEQY
TRBV15 | TRBD1 | ATSREKDRATT
TRBV6-4 | TRBD1 | ASKVADRANTEAF
TRBV19 | NA | ASTKQPSGNTIY
TRBV5-1 | TRBD1 | ASSLGDSLGYNSPLH
TRBV19 | NA | ASSRQGGNNEQF
TRBV5-4 | TRBD2 | ASSAGLAGDRYEQY
TRBV4-1 | NA | ASSQGQYRTTNEKLF
TRBV21-1 | NA | ASSKALGPLPSYPVSGATYEQY
TRBV5-1 | NA | ASSLGVGWQSSGNTIY
TRBV2 | NA | ASSVVLYEQY
TRBV6-5 | NA | ASSPGQNTEAF
TRBV6-5 | TRBD1 | ASSKDRDQPQH
TRBV30 | TRBD2 | AFRTSGRAGELF